These T cell receptor beta chains were read from a single sample in a study of blood T cell repertoires in COVID-19. This table comes from immunoSEQ multiplex PCR, and its TCRdb copy is limited to in-frame clones, with some not included. The repertoire holds roughly 130,000 clones, with around 86% as singletons. Material: peripheral blood. The receptors were sampled from a man between 40 and 49 years old with active or convalescent COVID-19. Both conserved end residues are part of each CDR3. D genes are given only for firm matches. Size is omitted from some rows. Given values are once, few, many or a class for expanded clones.

clone size	J gene	D gene	V gene	CDR3 length	CDR3 DNA	CDR3 protein
NA	TRBJ1-6	NA	TRBV7-9	14	TGTGCCAGCAGCTTAGGAACAGGGAATTCACCCCTCCACTTT	CASSLGTGNSPLHF
once	TRBJ1-5	NA	TRBV20-1	15	TGCAGTGCTAGTATACCAACGAGGGGCAATCAGCCCCAGCATTTT	CSASIPTRGNQPQHF
NA	TRBJ2-3	NA	TRBV24-1	15	TGTGCCACCAGTGATCGGGGACACTACACAGATACGCAGTATTTT	CATSDRGHYTDTQYF
NA	TRBJ2-5	TRBD2	TRBV5-1	18	TGCGCCAGCAGCTTGGTTGTCGTCACGGGACTAGCCCAAGAGACCCAGTACTTC	CASSLVVVTGLAQETQYF
NA	TRBJ1-4	NA	TRBV12-3/TRBV12-4	12	TGTGCCACCCGGGGGGCTAATGAAAAACTGTTTTTT	CATRGANEKLFF
NA	TRBJ2-2	NA	TRBV5-4	15	TGTGCCAGCAGCCTCCCCCTTTCGGGCACCGGGGAGCTGTTTTTT	CASSLPLSGTGELFF
NA	TRBJ2-1	NA	TRBV6-5	14	TGTGCCTCAATGGGCAGACCGCGTAACAATGAGCAGTTCTTC	CASMGRPRNNEQFF
NA	TRBJ2-1	TRBD1	TRBV4-3	14	TGCGCCAGCGGGGGGACAGGCAACGGGGATGAGCAGTTCTTC	CASGGTGNGDEQFF
NA	TRBJ2-7	TRBD1	TRBV7-9	14	TGTGCCAGCAGCTTAGGCGGACAGGTATACGAGCAGTACTTC	CASSLGGQVYEQYF
NA	TRBJ1-2	TRBD1	TRBV10-1	13	TGCGCCAGCAGTGAAGGGACAGGAAAAGGCTACACCTTC	CASSEGTGKGYTF